This TCR beta chain appears in the sequencing data of a study of human CD4 T cells and Enterobacteriaceae. Notes on the study in general: Broadly cross-reactive clonotypes: 11 of 19 ranked in the top 5%.

Ex vivo total memory CD4+ samples were deeply sequenced, detecting one cell in 200,000. Clones were read by immunoSEQ multiplex PCR, and TCRdb kept only the in-frame ones, dropping some. The top ten hold approximately 1.5% of the sample, which has tens of thousands of clones, almost 85% seen once. The memory gate held CD4+ cells that were not CD45RA+CCR7+CD95- naive cells, over 98% pure. Positive selection with CD4 and CD14 microbeads isolated CD4+ T cells and monocytes. The CDR3 is made up of 16 amino acids. Germline V gene data show CDR1 as WNHNN and CDR2 as SYGVQD (reference sequence). V lost 0 bases and J 1 base, leaving 12 bases between the germline ends. About this clone: Its antigen is still unknown.

V usage is TRBV10-1 and J usage is TRBJ2-5; the D call may be TRBD1 or TRBD2 (5 bases each). Sequenced input: memory CD4+ T cells from blood. This TCR was sampled from a human donor in good health. CDR3 sequence: CASSESGSGTQETQYF. The CDR3 bases are TGCGCCAGCAGTGAGTCCGGGTCGGGGACCCAAGAGACCCAGTACTTC.